This T cell receptor (beta chain) was found in a study of metastatic and nonmetastatic thyroid tumors. TCRdb reanalyzed the PCR reads with MiXCR. Of 45,000 to 50,000 clones in the sample, about 25% were seen once. Germline assignment: CDR1 DFQATT and CDR2 SNEGSKA (reference sequence). Trimming stripped 0 bases from V and 1 base from J, with 12 bases between. The CDR3 runs 15 residues. This clone was detected many times. Its antigen is not identified. Among the patients, none had received any treatment before thyroid surgery. Points from the study as a whole: Relative to benign nodules, malignant thyroid tumors were reportedly characterized by significantly elevated TCR beta diversity in blood and tumor.

The chain couples TRBV20-1 to TRBJ1-1; unclear D gene. Sequencing input: blood. This clonotype was obtained from a male donor with papillary thyroid cancer or a benign thyroid nodule (not recorded which). Some clones in this sample may be carry-over from other donors' samples. The CDR3 DNA follows: TGCAGTGCTAGAGATCAGGAGGCGCCGAACACTGAAGCTTTCTTT. Translating it yields CSARDQEAPNTEAFF.